The entry below describes one T cell receptor (beta chain). This table comes from immunoSEQ multiplex PCR, and its TCRdb copy is limited to in-frame clones, with some not included. The repertoire holds tens of thousands of clones, with 98% as singletons. This entry comes from a study of technical replicates of blood from a few donors. The CDR3 totals 13 residues. Germline-derived CDR1 and CDR2 are WSHSY and SAAADI. With V trimmed by 7 bases and J by 2 bases, 4 bases remained unmatched. The TCR originated in a human donor in good health. The genes are TRBV10-2 and TRBJ2-7; 8 nucleotides match TRBD2. The sequenced material came from T cells isolated from PBMCs. Here the CDR3 DNA reads TGCGCCAGCACTGTCGGGGGGGCCTACGAGCAGTACTTC. It yields the protein CASTVGGAYEQYF.